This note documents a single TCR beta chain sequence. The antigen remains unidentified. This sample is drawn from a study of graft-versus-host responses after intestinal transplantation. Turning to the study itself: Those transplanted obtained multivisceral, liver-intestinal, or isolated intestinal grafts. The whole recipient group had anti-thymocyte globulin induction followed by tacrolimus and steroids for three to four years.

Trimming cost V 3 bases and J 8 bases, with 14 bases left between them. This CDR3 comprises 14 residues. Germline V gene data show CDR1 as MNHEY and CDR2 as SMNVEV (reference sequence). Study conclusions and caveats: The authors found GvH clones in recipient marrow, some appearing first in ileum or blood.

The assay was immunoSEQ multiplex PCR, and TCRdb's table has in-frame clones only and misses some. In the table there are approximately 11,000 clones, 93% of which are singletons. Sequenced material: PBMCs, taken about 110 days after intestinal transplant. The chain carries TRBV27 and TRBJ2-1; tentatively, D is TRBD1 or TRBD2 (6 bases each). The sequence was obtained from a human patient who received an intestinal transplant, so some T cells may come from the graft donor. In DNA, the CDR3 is TGTGCCAGCAGTTTTGGGGGGCAGATCTATGAGCAGTTCTTC. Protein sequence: CASSFGGQIYEQFF.